What follows are 26 T cell receptor beta chains derived from one specimen sequenced in a study of cytomegalovirus exposure and HLA in healthy donors. The PCR employed 60 Vbeta primers together with 13 Jbeta primers. Libraries were prepared by immunoSEQ multiplex PCR; TCRdb keeps only in-frame clonotypes and omits some of them. Counted here are about 200,000 clones, around 80% occurring once; the ten biggest clones make up more than 1.5%. The sequenced sample was PBMCs. Every receptor here comes from a man between 40 and 49 years old in good health and CMV-seropositive.

The chain carries TRBV25-1 and TRBJ1-4; unclear D gene. The CDR3 consists of 15 residues. The germline CDR1 and CDR2 sequences are MGHDK and SYGVNS. Trimming left V 5 bases short and J 5 bases short, with 15 bases between. The DNA for the CDR3 is TGTGCCAGCAGTAGACAAAGGTCGTCAAATGAAAAACTGTTTTTT. This encodes CASSRQRSSNEKLFF. Complete variable domain (other parts from reference TRBV25-1 and TRBJ1-4): EADIYQTPRYLVIGTGKKITLECSQTMGHDKMYWYQQDPGMELHLIHYSYGVNSTEKGDLSSESTVSRIRTEHFPLTLESARPSHTSQYLCASSRQRSSNEKLFFGSGTQLSVL.

The V call is TRBV5-1, the J call TRBJ1-1, with D perhaps TRBD1 (5 bases). There are 14 residues in the CDR3. V was cut by 4 bases and J by 3 bases, with 13 bases left in between. Germline lookup yields CDR1 SGHRS and CDR2 YFSETQ. The CDR3 protein is CASSPDSDYTEAFF. The CDR3 DNA reads as TGCGCCAGCAGCCCAGACAGCGACTACACTGAAGCTTTCTTT.

About this clone itself: One end of the junction varies from germline; a read error may be responsible. The rearrangement uses TRBV5-6 and TRBJ2-1, with TRBD2 matching over 9 bases. Germline-derived CDR1 and CDR2 are SGHDT and YYEEEE. The CDR3 has 17 residues. For the CDR3, the DNA is TGTGCCAGTAGCTTGTTCTCGGGCGGGAGGGTCTACAATGAGCAGTTCTTC. Amino acids: CASSLFSGGRVYNEQFF.

V is TRBV10-1 and J is TRBJ1-1; D is ambiguous. CDR3 length: 13 residues. Germline-derived CDR1 and CDR2 are WNHNN and SYGVQD (reference sequence). V lost 5 bases and J lost 1, with 8 bases in between. The CDR3 spells CASSSPGNTEAFF. CDR3 nucleotide sequence: TGCGCCAGCAGTTCCCCGGGGAACACTGAAGCTTTCTTT.

This clone was detected only once. The chain combines TRBV5-4 with TRBJ2-2; D uncertain. V was pared by 5 bases and J by 5 bases, with 4 bases between. CDR1 SGHNT and CDR2 YYREEE come from the germline V gene (reference sequence). This CDR3 region has 11 residues. CDR3 loop: CASSNTGELFF. The CDR3 nucleotides are TGTGCCAGCAGTAATACCGGGGAGCTGTTTTTT.

This sequence joins TRBV19 and TRBJ2-1; D possibly corresponds to TRBD2 (6 bases). V lost 5 bases and J 5 bases, leaving 19 bases between the germline ends. CDR1 LNHDA and CDR2 SQIVND come from the germline V gene (reference sequence). The CDR3 runs 16 residues. The CDR3 DNA reads as TGTGCCAGTAGTTTCCGACCTGGCGGGACGAACAATGAGCAGTTCTTC. This codes for CASSFRPGGTNNEQFF.

Notes on this clone: At one end the junction does not follow the germline gene, possibly because of a read error. The chain carries TRBV7-7 and TRBJ2-5; 10 bases are shared with TRBD2. Looked up from germline, CDR1 is SSHAT and CDR2 is FNYEAQ (reference sequence). The CDR3 is 13 amino acids. For the CDR3, the DNA is TGTGCTAGCAGCCCGGGACTAGCGGAGACCCAGTACTTC. Translated: CASSPGLAETQYF.

The V gene is TRBV29-1, the J gene TRBJ1-1; D uncertain. This CDR3 contains 13 residues. V was pared by 3 bases and J by 6 bases, with 14 bases between. CDR1 and CDR2 (germline): SQVTM, ANQGSEA. The CDR3 DNA reads TGCAGCGTTGAGATTGGTCGAGGGTCTGAAGCTTTCTTT. This translates into CSVEIGRGSEAFF.

The J gene is TRBJ2-7, the V gene TRBV6-1; 13 bases align to TRBD2. The CDR3 is made up of 15 amino acids. CDR1 is MNHNS and CDR2 is SASEGT in the germline V gene. Trimming at V came to 5 bases and at J to 2 bases, leaving 3 bases not matched to a gene. CDR3 nucleotides: TGTGCCAGCAGTTCTACTAGCGGGAGGGCCTACGAGCAGTACTTC. This gives the protein CASSSTSGRAYEQYF.

V gene TRBV2 combines with J gene TRBJ2-1; TRBD2 might be the D (6 bases). The V gene lost 2 bases and the J gene lost 0 bases, with 8 bases spanning the gap. Germline loops: CDR1 SNHLY, CDR2 FYNNEI. The CDR3 has 15 residues. CDR3 loop: CASSELALSYNEQFF. Here the CDR3 DNA reads TGTGCCAGCAGTGAACTAGCGCTCTCCTACAATGAGCAGTTCTTC.

The chain links TRBV7-9 to TRBJ1-2; the D is unclear. The germline gives CDR1 SEHNR, CDR2 FQNEAQ (reference sequence). The CDR3 has 14 residues. V lost 4 bases to trimming and J lost 4 bases, with 13 bases between them. CDR3 amino acids: CASSWTGNTYGYTF. CDR3 bases: TGTGCCAGCAGCTGGACCGGGAATACCTATGGCTACACCTTC.

V is TRBV6-1 and J is TRBJ1-2, with D maybe TRBD1 (5 bases). CDR1 MNHNS and CDR2 SASEGT come from the germline V gene. This CDR3 has 13 amino acids. Trimming stripped 6 bases from V and 7 bases from J, with 15 bases between. The CDR3 DNA reads TGTGCCAGCAGGGCCCTACCCGGGGGTGGCTACACCTTC. It is translated as CASRALPGGGYTF.

This sequence joins TRBV5-1 and TRBJ1-5; D is undetermined. This CDR3 has 13 amino acids. Germline CDR1 reads SGHRS; CDR2 reads YFSETQ. V gave up 1 base and J gave up 7 bases, with 9 bases separating them. This CDR3 is CASSLLEGQPQHF. CDR3 sequence (DNA): TGCGCCAGCAGCTTGCTTGAGGGACAGCCCCAGCATTTT.

This clone was seen a handful of times. This chain links TRBV12-5 with TRBJ2-1, with TRBD2 matching 8 bases. From germline, CDR1 is LGHNT and CDR2 FRNRAP. The CDR3 has 17 residues. Unmatched junction bases numbered 8, after V lost 0 bases and J lost 4 bases. The CDR3 loop reads CASGLVNGRAAYNEQFF. The DNA of the CDR3 is TGTGCTAGTGGTTTGGTAAACGGGAGGGCCGCGTACAATGAGCAGTTCTTC.

This chain links TRBV6-5 with TRBJ2-7, with D hard to call. The CDR3 loop spans 11 amino acids. In germline, CDR1 is MNHEY, CDR2 SVGAGI. Between the trimmed V and J ends, which lost 4 bases and 6 bases, there was a span of 7 bases. CDR3 amino acids: CASSSLGEQYF. DNA for the CDR3: TGTGCCAGCAGTTCCCTAGGCGAGCAGTACTTC.

This chain links TRBV19 with TRBJ2-7, with D unclear. The V gene's germline CDR1 is LNHDA and CDR2 SQIVND (reference sequence). Between the trimmed V and J ends, which lost 3 bases and 0 bases, there was a span of 9 bases. The CDR3 has 14 amino acids. The chain's CDR3 is CASSMRGTSYEQYF. The CDR3 DNA is TGTGCCAGTAGTATGAGAGGTACCTCCTACGAGCAGTACTTC.

The chain employs TRBV9 and TRBJ2-7, with 8 bases fitting TRBD1. The CDR3 consists of 14 residues. Germline V lookup: CDR1 SGDLS, CDR2 YYNGEE. The V gene end was trimmed by 4 bases and the J gene end by 6 bases; junction bases not matched to a gene: 9. The CDR3 DNA follows: TGTGCCAGCAGCAGAGGACAGGGAGCGGCCGAGCAGTACTTC. It yields the protein CASSRGQGAAEQYF.

The chain carries TRBV9 and TRBJ1-5; D remains ambiguous. From germline, CDR1 is SGDLS and CDR2 YYNGEE. CDR3 length equals 15 residues. V lost 4 bases and J lost 1, with 12 bases in between. The CDR3 sequence: CASSRGGESNQPQHF. CDR3 DNA: TGTGCCAGCAGCCGAGGTGGAGAAAGCAATCAGCCCCAGCATTTT.

The rearrangement uses TRBV10-1 and TRBJ1-1; weak D call: TRBD1 (5 bases). The CDR3 extends over 13 amino acids. Germline V gives CDR1 WNHNN, CDR2 SYGVQD (reference sequence). V lost 3 bases to trimming and J lost 3 bases, with 8 bases between them. DNA of the CDR3: TGCGCCAGCAGTGAAGGAGGGGACACTGAAGCTTTCTTT. Its protein is CASSEGGDTEAFF.

The J gene is TRBJ2-7, the V gene TRBV5-5, with D hard to call. This CDR3 has 14 residues. Germline-derived CDR1 and CDR2 are SGHKS and YYEKEE (reference sequence). V lost 1 base and J 6 bases, leaving 14 bases between the germline ends. The CDR3 here is CASSLKSPSVEQYF. CDR3 bases: TGTGCCAGCAGCTTGAAAAGTCCTTCAGTCGAGCAGTACTTC.

The genes are TRBV18 and TRBJ1-1; D perhaps matches TRBD1 (6 bases). The CDR3 is made up of 15 amino acids. Germline V CDR1 and CDR2: KGHSH, LQKENI. V shed 1 base and J shed 3 bases, with 12 bases lying between them. CDR3 in DNA: TGTGCCAGCTCACCACTTGAACAGGGTCACACTGAAGCTTTCTTT. Translation: CASSPLEQGHTEAFF.

This chain joins TRBV5-4 and TRBJ2-5; 10 bases match TRBD2. After removal of 2 bases from V and 5 bases from J, the junction contained 3 bases not matched to a gene. CDR3 length: 14 amino acids. Germline-derived CDR1 and CDR2 are SGHNT and YYREEE (reference sequence). The CDR3 DNA sequence: TGTGCCAGCAGCTTAGCGGGAGGGCCTGAGACCCAGTACTTC. Protein: CASSLAGGPETQYF. The full variable domain, rest sourced from reference TRBV5-4 and TRBJ2-5, is ETGVTQSPTHLIKTRGQQVTLRCSSQSGHNTVSWYQQALGQGPQFIFQYYREEENGRGNFPPRFSGLQFPNYSSELNVNALELDDSALYLCASSLAGGPETQYFGPGTRLLVL.

DNA for the CDR3: TGTGCCAGCAGCCCCTCTAGCGGGAGAAACGGCGAGCAGTTCTTC. Its protein is CASSPSSGRNGEQFF. The chain is built from TRBV9 and TRBJ2-1, with 10 positions matching TRBD2. The CDR3 has 15 amino acids. The junction had 11 bases not matched to a gene; V was cut back by 4 bases and J by 10 bases. Germline V gene data show CDR1 as SGDLS and CDR2 as YYNGEE. The variable domain in full, with the rest retrieved from reference TRBV9 and TRBJ2-1, is DSGVTQTPKHLITATGQRVTLRCSPRSGDLSVYWYQQSLDQGLQFLIQYYNGEERAKGNILERFSAQQFPDLHSELNLSSLELGDSALYFCASSPSSGRNGEQFFGPGTRLTVL.

About this clone: The junction departs from the called germline gene at one end, perhaps through a read error. The V and J genes are TRBV11-2 and TRBJ1-2; TRBD1 is a possible D gene (5 bases). The CDR3 totals 14 residues. CDR1 and CDR2 from the germline V gene are SGHAT and FQNNGV. The CDR3: CVSSTTGGLISYTF. CDR3 sequence (DNA): TGTGTCAGCAGCACCACCGGGGGACTGATCAGCTACACCTTC.

As to this clone: The junction shows a germline mismatch at one end, possibly a read error. The chain combines TRBV7-9 with TRBJ1-2, with TRBD1 matching 8 bases. Germline values: CDR1 SEHNR, CDR2 FQNEAQ (reference sequence). CDR3 length: 15 amino acids. CDR3 residues: CSSSSRGQGRYGYTF. CDR3 sequence (DNA): TGTTCCAGCAGCTCCCGAGGACAGGGAAGATATGGCTACACCTTC.

The rearrangement links TRBV7-9 to TRBJ2-2; the D gene is possibly TRBD2 (5 bases). The germline V gene encodes CDR1 SEHNR and CDR2 FQNEAQ (reference sequence). Trimming pared 5 bases from V and 0 bases from J, leaving 13 bases between. The CDR3 totals 16 residues. The chain's CDR3 is CASSHLLGANTGELFF. DNA for the CDR3: TGTGCCAGCAGCCACCTACTAGGTGCGAACACCGGGGAGCTGTTTTTT.